The clone carrying this T cell receptor (beta chain) came up once. The antigen remains undetermined. The naive CD8 subset, CD45RO-negative cells positively selected for CCR7, excluded terminally differentiated effector memory CD45RA+ cells. Healthy and HIV-negative, the adult donors had no recent acute infections or vaccinations. Measured with immunoSEQ multiplex PCR; TCRdb has only the in-frame clones, and not every one. The data contain about 1,800,000 clones, roughly 94% of them singletons. The sample belongs to a study of shared clonotypes between healthy human individuals. Whole-study findings and limits: Of the naive CD4 clonotypes, around 5% were shared across a handful of donors. Sampling covered nothing but blood. Tissue TCR repertoires likely differ from those found in blood. In contrast to clonotypes shared by all four donors, non-shared clonotypes had lower generation probabilities.

Trimming removed 3 bases from V and 1 base from J; junction bases left unmatched: 1. Per the germline V gene, CDR1 is ENHRY and CDR2 is SYGVKD. This CDR3 has 14 amino acids. This receptor was taken from a man younger than 35 in good health. The sample was naive CD8+ T cells sorted from blood. J is TRBJ2-5 and V is TRBV10-3; the match to TRBD1 covers 8 bases. CDR3 coding DNA: TGTGCCATCAGTGACGGACAGGGCCAAGAGACCCAGTACTTC. The encoded protein is CAISDGQGQETQYF.